This T cell receptor beta chain was sequenced for a study of blood T cell repertoires in COVID-19. On the study more broadly: Samples representing acute and convalescent COVID-19 were sourced from the United States, Italy and Spain. In each case, the material was cDNA or gDNA derived from T cells, B-cell-depleted T cells, or PBMCs.

The V gene's germline CDR1 is SGHAT and CDR2 FQNNGV. Trimming cost V 0 bases and J 5 bases, with 11 bases left between them. This CDR3 region has 15 residues. The table came from immunoSEQ multiplex PCR; TCRdb's copy has only in-frame clones and leaves some out. This table holds approximately 140,000 clones, around 87% found once. Specimen: peripheral blood. The chain employs TRBV11-2 and TRBJ1-5; D is unclear. This TCR derives from a woman aged 40 to 50 with acute or convalescent COVID-19. The CDR3 DNA follows: TGTGCCAGCAGCTTAGACTACGGGGTTTATCAGCCCCAGCATTTT. It yields the protein CASSLDYGVYQPQHF.